This is a list of T cell receptor beta chains from one sample in a study of blood T cell repertoires in COVID-19. Only in-frame clones appear in the TCRdb table, and some are missing; sequencing was by immunoSEQ multiplex PCR. The table records about 180,000 clones, approximately 90% of them present only once. The source material was peripheral blood. The receptors stem from a woman aged 70-85 years with COVID-19, enrolled during active disease. The CDR3 runs from the conserved cysteine through the conserved F or W. A D gene is named only where the DNA matches it firmly. The size entry is marked missing in some rows and otherwise reads once, few, many or a size class.

d_gene	v_gene	abundance	j_gene	CDR3aa	CDR3nt
.	TRBV19	once	TRBJ1-1	CASSTGALEAFF	TGTGCCAGTAGTACAGGGGCCCTTGAAGCTTTCTTT
TRBD1	TRBV30	.	TRBJ1-1	CAWTRDRDEAFF	TGTGCCTGGACCCGGGACAGGGACGAAGCTTTCTTT
.	TRBV9	.	TRBJ1-1	CASSVQGYTEAFF	TGTGCCAGCAGCGTTCAGGGCTACACTGAAGCTTTCTTT
.	TRBV15	many	TRBJ2-7	CATSRVSTAYEQYF	TGTGCCACCAGCAGAGTTAGCACGGCCTACGAGCAGTACTTC
.	TRBV11-2	.	TRBJ2-5	CASSLSLSGTQYF	TGTGCCAGCAGCTTATCGCTGAGCGGGACCCAGTACTTC
TRBD2	TRBV19	.	TRBJ2-7	CASTNSAASGSYEQYF	TGTGCCAGTACCAATTCGGCGGCTAGCGGTTCCTACGAGCAGTACTTC
TRBD1	TRBV25-1	.	TRBJ2-7	CASTRQGAGEQYF	TGTGCCAGCACTCGACAGGGGGCCGGAGAGCAGTACTTC
TRBD1	TRBV14	few	TRBJ1-1	CASSQGLGRGRLAEAFF	TGTGCCAGCAGCCAAGGTCTCGGCAGGGGGCGACTGGCTGAAGCTTTCTTT
TRBD2	TRBV11-3	once	TRBJ2-5	CASSPRLGGSETQYF	TGTGCCAGCAGCCCCAGATTGGGGGGGTCAGAGACCCAGTACTTC
TRBD2	TRBV29-1	.	TRBJ2-7	CSVGGLAGYEQYF	TGCAGCGTTGGGGGACTAGCGGGGTACGAGCAGTACTTC
.	TRBV13	.	TRBJ2-7	CASSDRSEQYF	TGTGCCAGCAGCGATAGAAGCGAGCAGTACTTC
TRBD1	TRBV6-1	.	TRBJ1-5	CASSEFGTVNQPQHF	TGTGCCAGCAGTGAATTTGGGACAGTAAATCAGCCCCAGCATTTT
.	TRBV29-1	.	TRBJ2-5	CSVVFSGQHQETQYF	TGCAGCGTTGTCTTCTCAGGACAGCACCAAGAGACCCAGTACTTC
.	TRBV11-2	.	TRBJ2-6	CASNMNGYSGANVLTF	TGTGCCAGCAACATGAACGGGTACTCTGGGGCCAACGTCCTGACTTTC
.	TRBV28	once	TRBJ2-7	CASSQQGVRLTGQYF	TGTGCCAGCAGCCAACAGGGAGTCCGCCTTACGGGGCAGTACTTC
TRBD1	TRBV3-1/TRBV3-2	.	TRBJ1-2	CASSQGQVTNYGYTF	TGTGCCAGCAGCCAGGGACAGGTTACTAACTATGGCTACACCTTC
TRBD1	TRBV5-1	.	TRBJ2-7	CASSFSTGGLTYEQYF	TGCGCCAGCAGCTTCTCGACAGGGGGCCTCACCTACGAGCAGTACTTC
.	TRBV27	.	TRBJ2-3	CASSLVAGESTDTQYF	TGTGCCAGCAGTTTAGTGGCAGGGGAAAGCACAGATACGCAGTATTTT
TRBD1	TRBV4-1	.	TRBJ1-5	CASSQIGRGPKGPQHF	TGCGCCAGCAGCCAAATAGGTAGGGGGCCTAAGGGGCCCCAGCATTTT
TRBD1	TRBV19	few	TRBJ2-1	CASSGQGMNGRVDEQFF	TGTGCCAGTAGTGGACAGGGTATGAACGGCCGCGTAGATGAGCAGTTCTTC
.	TRBV11-2	.	TRBJ1-2	CASSPGTFSGYTF	TGTGCCAGCAGCCCAGGGACATTTAGCGGCTACACCTTC
TRBD1	TRBV19	.	TRBJ2-1	CASSTNRGTEQFF	TGTGCCAGTAGTACCAACAGGGGGACCGAGCAGTTCTTC
.	TRBV28	.	TRBJ1-4	CASRTWTPTNEKLFF	TGTGCCAGCCGGACCTGGACACCAACTAATGAAAAACTGTTTTTT
.	TRBV5-1	.	TRBJ1-6	CASSLGQVPNSPLHF	TGCGCCAGCAGCTTGGGACAGGTTCCTAATTCACCCCTCCACTTT
.	TRBV20-1	.	TRBJ1-2	CSARPRQGYTF	TGCAGTGCTAGGCCCCGACAGGGCTACACCTTC
.	TRBV6-5	.	TRBJ2-2	CASSYQLANTGELFF	TGTGCCAGCAGTTACCAACTAGCGAACACCGGGGAGCTGTTTTTT
TRBD2	TRBV9	.	TRBJ2-3	CASSPAGLAGTDTQYF	TGTGCCAGCAGCCCCGCCGGGCTAGCGGGGACAGATACGCAGTATTTT
TRBD2	TRBV6-2/TRBV6-3	.	TRBJ2-1	CASSRRGLAGEWEQFF	TGTGCCAGCAGCCGCCGGGGACTAGCGGGAGAATGGGAGCAGTTCTTC
.	TRBV5-1	.	TRBJ1-6	CASSLAGGQESPLHF	TGCGCCAGCAGCTTGGCCGGCGGACAAGAGTCACCCCTCCACTTT
TRBD1	TRBV5-4	few	TRBJ2-1	CASSFDRVNEQFF	TGTGCCAGCAGCTTCGACAGGGTCAATGAGCAGTTCTTC
.	TRBV4-2	few	TRBJ1-2	CASSQDRVVDGYTF	TGTGCCAGCAGCCAAGACAGGGTGGTTGATGGCTACACCTTC
.	TRBV20-1	few	TRBJ2-2	CSASRDTLNTGELFF	TGCAGTGCTAGTCGAGACACCTTGAACACCGGGGAGCTGTTTTTT
.	TRBV28	.	TRBJ2-3	CASSPRSVTDTQYF	TGTGCCAGCAGTCCTAGAAGTGTCACAGATACGCAGTATTTT
TRBD2	TRBV24-1	.	TRBJ2-7	CATSDETSGAYEQYF	TGTGCCACCAGTGATGAGACTAGCGGAGCCTACGAGCAGTACTTC
TRBD2	TRBV3-1/TRBV3-2	.	TRBJ2-5	CASSQPRLAGETQYF	TGTGCCAGCAGCCAACCCAGACTAGCGGGAGAGACCCAGTACTTC
TRBD1	TRBV5-6	.	TRBJ2-7	CASSFRHRGLNEQYF	TGTGCCAGCAGCTTTCGCCACAGGGGGCTTAATGAGCAGTACTTC
.	TRBV12-3/TRBV12-4	.	TRBJ1-2	CASSLNYYGYTF	TGTGCCAGCAGTTTGAACTACTATGGCTACACCTTC
TRBD2	TRBV6-5	.	TRBJ2-4	CASSYSGGRAKNIQYF	TGTGCCAGCAGTTACTCGGGCGGGAGAGCCAAAAACATTCAGTACTTC
.	TRBV2	once	TRBJ1-5	CASTGQRFPPQHF	TGTGCCAGCACGGGACAACGCTTTCCGCCCCAGCATTTT
TRBD1	TRBV10-2	.	TRBJ2-7	CASSDPNRDRSPYEQYF	TGCGCCAGCAGTGACCCAAACCGGGACAGGAGTCCCTACGAGCAGTACTTC
.	TRBV7-9	.	TRBJ1-6	CASSLTFSSPLHF	TGTGCCAGCAGCTTGACTTTTTCTTCACCCCTCCACTTT